These 18 T cell receptor beta chains were sequenced from one sample in a study of blood T cell repertoires in COVID-19. Using immunoSEQ multiplex PCR, the repertoire was profiled, and TCRdb retains in-frame clones only, with some absent. The sample includes more than 300,000 clones, 65% to 90% of them seen just once. Sequencing input: PBMCs or T cells enriched from blood (not recorded which). Receptor source: a woman aged 18-29 years who had recovered from COVID-19.

The chain links TRBV5-1 to TRBJ2-7; D might be TRBD1 (5 bases). The ends were cut back, 2 bases at V and 4 bases at J, with 16 bases in the middle. This CDR3 is 15 amino acids long. Germline V CDR1 and CDR2: SGHRS, YFSETQ. In DNA, the CDR3 is TGCGCCAGCAGCTTTGGGGCAGCCAAAGTATACGAGCAGTACTTC. It translates to CASSFGAAKVYEQYF.

The rearrangement links TRBV30 to TRBJ2-5; the D gene is possibly TRBD2 (6 bases). V lost 3 bases and J lost 4, with 18 bases in between. The CDR3 covers 15 residues. The germline CDR1 and CDR2 sequences are GTSNPN and SVGIG (reference sequence). DNA for the CDR3: TGTGCCTGGAGCCTTGCGGGGAGGACCACAGAGACCCAGTACTTC. Protein product: CAWSLAGRTTETQYF.

The genes are TRBV24-1 and TRBJ2-1, with D perhaps TRBD2 (5 bases). Trimming took 4 bases from V and 0 from J, leaving 12 bases between them. The germline CDR1 and CDR2 sequences are KGHDR and SFDVKD. This CDR3 has 16 residues. CDR3 region: CATSDNRGSSYNEQFF. CDR3 nucleotides: TGTGCCACCAGTGACAACCGGGGTAGCTCCTACAATGAGCAGTTCTTC.

This sequence joins TRBV29-1 and TRBJ1-1, with TRBD1 matching over 8 bases. J lost 0 bases, V lost 5 bases, and 2 bases had no gene match. Germline V gene lookup returns CDR1 SQVTM and CDR2 ANQGSEA. The CDR3 extends over 13 amino acids. CDR3 nucleotide sequence: TGCAGCGTTACGGGACAGGTGAACACTGAAGCTTTCTTT. It yields the protein CSVTGQVNTEAFF. Variable domain in full (rest from reference TRBV29-1 and TRBJ1-1): SAVISQKPSRDICQRGTSLTIQCQVDSQVTMMFWYRQQPGQSLTLIATANQGSEATYESGFVIDKFPISRPNLTFSTLTVSNMSPEDSSIYLCSVTGQVNTEAFFGQGTRLTVV.

CDR3 DNA: TGTGCCAGCAGCCAAGGGACAGGGCAGGGCTACACCTTC. Translated: CASSQGTGQGYTF. The chain recombines TRBV7-9 with TRBJ1-2, with 9 bases lining up with TRBD1. V trimming: 5 bases; J trimming: 8 bases; junction bases outside the gene matches: 6. CDR3 size: 13 residues. Germline V gene sequence: CDR1 SEHNR, CDR2 FQNEAQ (reference sequence). The full variable domain, in which reference TRBV7-9 and TRBJ1-2 provide the parts outside the CDR3, is DTGVSQNPRHKITKRGQNVTFRCDPISEHNRLYWYRQTLGQGPEFLTYFQNEAQLEKSRLLSDRFSAERPKGSFSTLEIQRTEQGDSAMYLCASSQGTGQGYTFGSGTRLTVV.

The V and J genes are TRBV19 and TRBJ2-7, with TRBD2 matching over 14 bases. The CDR3 covers 15 residues. Germline V lookup: CDR1 LNHDA, CDR2 SQIVND (reference sequence). V dropped 6 bases and J dropped 3; count of bases not matched to a gene: 4. The CDR3 protein is CASSHGLAGGYEQYF. CDR3 coding DNA: TGTGCCAGTAGCCATGGACTAGCGGGAGGCTACGAGCAGTACTTC. The full variable domain, with the rest looked up from reference TRBV19 and TRBJ2-7, is DGGITQSPKYLFRKEGQNVTLSCEQNLNHDAMYWYRQDPGQGLRLIYYSQIVNDFQKGDIAEGYSVSREKKESFPLTVTSAQKNPTAFYLCASSHGLAGGYEQYFGPGTRLTVT.

Concerning this clone itself: At one end the junction does not follow the germline gene, possibly because of a read error. J is TRBJ1-2 and V is TRBV7-6, with D perhaps matching TRBD1 (5 bases). Germline-derived CDR1 and CDR2 are SGHVS and FNYEAQ. The CDR3 is 12 residues long. CDR3 residues: CASSFATGGFSF. CDR3 DNA: TGTGCCAGCAGCTTCGCTACAGGAGGGTTCTCCTTC. Looking up the rest from reference TRBV7-6 and TRBJ1-2 gives the full variable domain: GAGVSQSPRYKVTKRGQDVALRCDPISGHVSLYWYRQALGQGPEFLTYFNYEAQQDKSGLPNDRFSAERPEGSISTLTIQRTEQRDSAMYRCASSFATGGFSFGSGTRLTVV.

This chain connects TRBV5-4 to TRBJ1-2, with TRBD1 identical over 7 bases. The V segment lost 2 bases and the J segment 1 base; nucleotides outside the gene matches: 5. The CDR3 loop spans 15 amino acids. Looked up from germline, CDR1 is SGHNT and CDR2 is YYREEE (reference sequence). Here the CDR3 DNA reads TGTGCCAGCAGCTTCGGGACAGCGGATAACTATGGCTACACCTTC. Amino acids: CASSFGTADNYGYTF.

This sequence joins TRBV27 and TRBJ2-1; TRBD1 matches 10 bases. CDR1 MNHEY and CDR2 SMNVEV come from the germline V gene (reference sequence). After removal of 2 bases from V and 1 base from J, the junction contained 2 bases not matched to a gene. CDR3 size: 16 residues. CDR3 coding DNA: TGTGCCAGCAGTTTAGGGACAGGGGCGTCCTACAATGAGCAGTTCTTC. Translating it yields CASSLGTGASYNEQFF.

This clone came up a few times. The V and J genes are TRBV18 and TRBJ2-7, with 8 positions matching TRBD1. CDR3 length: 15 amino acids. The junction had 6 bases not matched to a gene; V was cut back by 3 bases and J by 2 bases. Germline V gives CDR1 KGHSH, CDR2 LQKENI. CDR3 loop: CASSPVAGGTYEQYF. The CDR3 DNA reads as TGTGCCAGCTCACCGGTGGCAGGGGGCACCTACGAGCAGTACTTC.

This chain joins TRBV27 and TRBJ1-6, with a weak D call TRBD1 (5 bases). V was pared by 4 bases and J by 14 bases, with 30 bases between. Germline V gives CDR1 MNHEY, CDR2 SMNVEV (reference sequence). This CDR3 is built from 18 residues. The CDR3 DNA reads TGTGCCAGCAGTTCCCATACAGGCGGTCGTCCCCTATCACGGGCCCTCCACTTT. Amino acids: CASSSHTGGRPLSRALHF.

J is TRBJ2-7 and V is TRBV5-1; 9 bases are a match to TRBD2. Losses at the gene ends were 3 bases for V and 3 bases for J; bases not matched to a gene: 13. The CDR3 runs 17 residues. Germline V lookup: CDR1 SGHRS, CDR2 YFSETQ. CDR3 sequence: CASSWRGASGTGYEQYF. In DNA form, the CDR3 reads TGCGCCAGCAGCTGGCGGGGGGCTAGCGGGACCGGCTACGAGCAGTACTTC.

In the case of this clone: The junction does not match germline at one end; this may be a read error. The rearrangement links TRBV6-1 to TRBJ1-3; D uncertain. This CDR3 spans 14 amino acids. The germline CDR1 and CDR2 sequences are MNHNS and SASEGT. CDR3 in DNA: TGTGCCAGCAGAGAAGACATCTCTGGAAACACCATATATTTT. Amino acids: CASREDISGNTIYF.

Points on this clone: At the DNA level, this CDR3 is encoded by other sequences in the same sample as well. The CDR3 DNA is TGTGCCAGCAGCTTAGCCAGCTACGAGCAGTACTTC. This sequence encodes CASSLASYEQYF. V gene TRBV11-2 combines with J gene TRBJ2-7; no reliable D call. The germline V gene has CDR1 SGHAT and CDR2 FQNNGV. The CDR3 runs 12 residues. Deletions cut 1 base from V and 3 bases from J, with 4 bases between. The full variable domain, completed using reference TRBV11-2 and TRBJ2-7, is EAGVAQSPRYKIIEKRQSVAFWCNPISGHATLYWYQQILGQGPKLLIQFQNNGVVDDSQLPKDRFSAERLKGVDSTLKIQPAKLEDSAVYLCASSLASYEQYFGPGTRLTVT.

As concerns this clone: This specimen includes other DNA sequences encoding the same CDR3. This chain connects TRBV27 to TRBJ1-2; 8 bases map to TRBD1. Trimming removed 5 bases from V and 4 bases from J; junction bases left unmatched: 3. The CDR3 totals 13 residues. The germline CDR1 and CDR2 sequences are MNHEY and SMNVEV (reference sequence). In DNA form, the CDR3 reads TGTGCCAGCAGTCACGGACAGGGCTATGGCTACACCTTC. Protein product: CASSHGQGYGYTF.

The rearrangement joins TRBV18 to TRBJ1-2; the D is unclear. CDR1 and CDR2 (germline): KGHSH, LQKENI. V was trimmed by 3 bases and J by 0 bases, leaving 11 bases between them. The CDR3 runs to 15 residues. The CDR3 DNA reads TGTGCCAGCTCACCTTCGGAAGCGACTAACTATGGCTACACCTTC. Translating it yields CASSPSEATNYGYTF.

V gene TRBV2 combines with J gene TRBJ2-3; TRBD2 agrees at 8 bases. From germline, CDR1 is SNHLY and CDR2 FYNNEI. The CDR3 is 16 residues long. V shed 6 bases and J 6 bases; nucleotides not matched to a gene: 14. The CDR3 region is CASSPATGGVWDTQYF. For the CDR3, the DNA is TGTGCCAGCAGCCCAGCAACGGGAGGGGTATGGGATACGCAGTATTTT.

This clone has only one observation. The CDR3 region is CASSLFIPGLAGPRGTGELFF. CDR3 DNA: TGTGCCAGCAGTTTATTCATCCCGGGACTAGCGGGCCCACGGGGCACCGGGGAGCTGTTTTTT. The chain carries TRBV27 and TRBJ2-2, with 12 positions matching TRBD2. Germline lookup yields CDR1 MNHEY and CDR2 SMNVEV (reference sequence). The CDR3 sequence is 21 residues long. Unmatched junction bases numbered 16, after V lost 1 base and J lost 4 bases.